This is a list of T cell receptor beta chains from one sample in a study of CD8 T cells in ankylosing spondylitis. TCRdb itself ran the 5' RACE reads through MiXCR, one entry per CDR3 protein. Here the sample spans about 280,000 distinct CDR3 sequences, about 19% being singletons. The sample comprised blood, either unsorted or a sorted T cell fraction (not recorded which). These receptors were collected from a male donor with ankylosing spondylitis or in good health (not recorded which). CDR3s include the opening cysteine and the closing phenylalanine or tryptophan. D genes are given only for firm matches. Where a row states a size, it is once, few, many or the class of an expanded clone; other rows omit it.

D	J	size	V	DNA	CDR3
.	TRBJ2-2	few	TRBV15	TGTGCCACCAGCAGAGGTTCCGGGGAGCTGTTTTTT	CATSRGSGELFF
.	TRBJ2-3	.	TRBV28	TGTGCCAGCAGTGTACAGGGATTTAAAGATACGCAGTATTTT	CASSVQGFKDTQYF
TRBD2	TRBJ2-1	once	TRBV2	TGTGCCAGCAACTTACTAGCGGGAGGGCATGAGCAGTTCTTC	CASNLLAGGHEQFF
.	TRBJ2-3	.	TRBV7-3	TGTGCCAGCAGCTCGAGGGGGTCCTGGACAGATACGCAGTATTTT	CASSSRGSWTDTQYF
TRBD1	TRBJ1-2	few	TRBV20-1	TGCAGTGCCCCTACGACAGGGAACTATGGCTACACCTTC	CSAPTTGNYGYTF
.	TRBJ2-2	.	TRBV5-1	TGCGCCAGCAGCTTGAATAGCCGGAACACCGGGGAGCTGTTTTTT	CASSLNSRNTGELFF
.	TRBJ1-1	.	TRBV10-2	TGCGCCAGCAGCATCGGGGGTAACACTGAAGCTTTCTTT	CASSIGGNTEAFF
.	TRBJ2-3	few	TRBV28	TGTGCCAGCATTTCCTCTAGCACAGATACGCAGTATTTT	CASISSSTDTQYF
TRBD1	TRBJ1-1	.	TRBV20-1	TGCAGTGCCCCCGGCCGGACAGGGAGCACTGAAGCTTTCTTT	CSAPGRTGSTEAFF
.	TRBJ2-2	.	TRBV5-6	TGTGCCAGCAGCGTGGGTATAAGCGCCGGGGAGCTGTTTTTT	CASSVGISAGELFF
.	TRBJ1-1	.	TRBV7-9	TGTGCCAGCAGCTTAGCCGCCGCTCACACTGAAGCTTTCTTT	CASSLAAAHTEAFF
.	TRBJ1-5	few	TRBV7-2	TGTGCCAGTGCAGACAGGTTGGGCAATCAGCCCCAGCATTTT	CASADRLGNQPQHF
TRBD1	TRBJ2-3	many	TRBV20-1	TGCAGTGCTAGGCCGGGACAGGGGACAGATACGCAGTATTTT	CSARPGQGTDTQYF
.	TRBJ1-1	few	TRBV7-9	TGTGCCAGCAGCCCCAAGGTCCCAGTGAACACTGAAGCTTTCTTT	CASSPKVPVNTEAFF
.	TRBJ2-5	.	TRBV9	TGTGCCAGCAGCAAGGACCTTCAAGAGACCCAGTACTTC	CASSKDLQETQYF
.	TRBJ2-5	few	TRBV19	TGTGCCAGTAGTTTGGTCGCCAGGGCTAGAGAGACCCAGTACTTC	CASSLVARARETQYF
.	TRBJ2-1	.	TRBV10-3	TGTGCCATCAGCCAAACCATTACTAGCCCCTACAATGAGCAGTTCTTC	CAISQTITSPYNEQFF
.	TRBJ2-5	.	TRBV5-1	TGCGCCAGCAGCTGGGTCGGCGGGAAAGAGACCCAGTACTTC	CASSWVGGKETQYF
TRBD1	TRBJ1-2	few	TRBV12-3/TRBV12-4	TGTGCCAGCAGGCCCGGACAGGGGGCCTATGGCTACACCTTC	CASRPGQGAYGYTF
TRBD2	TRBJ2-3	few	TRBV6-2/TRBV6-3	TGTGCCAGCAGCGACGGGACTAGCGGGCCCCTTACCTGGGCAGATACGCAGTATTTT	CASSDGTSGPLTWADTQYF
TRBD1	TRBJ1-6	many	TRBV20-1	TGCAGTGCCCCCGGGACAGTTACTACACCCCTCCACTTT	CSAPGTVTTPLHF
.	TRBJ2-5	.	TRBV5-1	TGCGCCAGCAGCTTCGGGACCACGATGCAAGAGACCCAGTACTTC	CASSFGTTMQETQYF
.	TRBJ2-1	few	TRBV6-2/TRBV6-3	TGTGCCAGCAGTTACTCGGAAGGGTGGAATGAGCAGTTCTTC	CASSYSEGWNEQFF
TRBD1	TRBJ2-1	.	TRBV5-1	TGCGCCAGCAGCGGAGGACAGGCCGGCCATCACAATGAGCAGTTCTTC	CASSGGQAGHHNEQFF
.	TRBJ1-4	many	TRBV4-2	TGTGCCAGCAGCCAAGGGCCTCAGCGGGGTATAAGTGAAAAACTGTTTTTT	CASSQGPQRGISEKLFF
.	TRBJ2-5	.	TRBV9	TGTGCCAGCAGCGTAGGGGTCCGGGAAGAGACCCAGTACTTC	CASSVGVREETQYF
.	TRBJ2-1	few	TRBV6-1	TGTGCCAGCACCTTAGGGGACGGTTCCTACAATGAGCAGTTCTTC	CASTLGDGSYNEQFF
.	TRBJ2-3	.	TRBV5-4	TGTGCCAGCAGACTCCGGGACACGTACACAGATACGCAGTATTTT	CASRLRDTYTDTQYF
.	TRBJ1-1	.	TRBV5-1	TGCGCCAGCAGCTTGAGTTTGACGGACAGCCACACTGAAGCTTTCTTT	CASSLSLTDSHTEAFF
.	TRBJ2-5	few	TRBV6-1	TGTGCCAGCAGCCCATTAGACAGGCGGCGTGGTGAGACCCAGTACTTC	CASSPLDRRRGETQYF
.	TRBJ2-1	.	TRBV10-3	TGTGCCATCAGTTCGGGGCCATACAATGAGCAGTTCTTC	CAISSGPYNEQFF
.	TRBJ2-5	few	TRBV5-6	TGTGCCAGCAGCTTAGAGACAGTAGAAGAGACCCAGTACTTC	CASSLETVEETQYF
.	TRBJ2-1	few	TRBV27	TGTGCCAGCAGTTCGGGACCGCCCCCCAATGAGCAGTTCTTC	CASSSGPPPNEQFF
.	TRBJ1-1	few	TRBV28	TGTGCCAGCAGTTTCTCGGAGCTGGGGAGGACTGAAGCTTTCTTT	CASSFSELGRTEAFF
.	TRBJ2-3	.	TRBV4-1	TGCGCCAGCAGCAGATCACTTAGCCCTCAGAATGGAGATACGCAGTATTTT	CASSRSLSPQNGDTQYF
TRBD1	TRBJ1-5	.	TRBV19	TGTGCCAGTAGTCCCGGGACAGCCGAAAATCAGCCCCAGCATTTT	CASSPGTAENQPQHF
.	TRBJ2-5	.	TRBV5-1	TGCGCCAGCTCTCCGGACCACCTGGAGACCCAGTACTTC	CASSPDHLETQYF
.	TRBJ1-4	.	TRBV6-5	TGTGCCAGCAGTTATCTGAGTCTCTCAACTAATGAAAAACTGTTTTTT	CASSYLSLSTNEKLFF
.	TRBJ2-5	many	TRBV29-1	TGCAGCGTGAAGCGAGGGGAGACCCAGTACTTC	CSVKRGETQYF
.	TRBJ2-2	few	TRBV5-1	TGCGCCAGCAGCTTGGCCCCGGGGGCGGACACCGGGGAGCTGTTTTTT	CASSLAPGADTGELFF
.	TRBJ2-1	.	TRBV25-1	TGTGCCAGCAGTGAAACCGCGGTCGCCTACAATGAGCAGTTCTTC	CASSETAVAYNEQFF
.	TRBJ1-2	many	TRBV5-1	TGCGCCAGCAGCTTGGAGGGAAACTATGGCTACACCTTC	CASSLEGNYGYTF
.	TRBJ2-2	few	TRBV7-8	TGTGCCAGCAGCTTGACGAGGGTAGCGAACACCGGGGAGCTGTTTTTT	CASSLTRVANTGELFF
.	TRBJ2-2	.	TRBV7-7	TGTGCTAGCAGCTTAAAGGGTCCAGGGGACACCGGGGAGCTGTTTTTT	CASSLKGPGDTGELFF
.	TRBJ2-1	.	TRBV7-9	TGTGCCAGCACCAACATGGGGGGGCGAAACAATGAGCAGTTCTTC	CASTNMGGRNNEQFF
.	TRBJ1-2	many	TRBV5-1	TGCGCCAGCAGCCAAGATCCGGCTAACTATGGCTACACCTTC	CASSQDPANYGYTF
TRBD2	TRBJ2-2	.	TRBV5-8	TGTGCCAGCAGCTCGGGACTAGCCAAGCAGGGCACCGGGGAGCTGTTTTTT	CASSSGLAKQGTGELFF